The subject of this entry is one T cell receptor (beta chain). Its specific antigen is unknown. The record has no base qualities; no much larger clone is one base away. V and J are trimmed by 6 bases and 5 bases, and the gene matches miss 18 bases of the junction. CDR1 and CDR2, per the germline V gene, are SNHLY and FYNNEI. From the cysteine through the phenylalanine, the CDR3 covers 19 amino acids. CDR3 DNA only is kept here, 57 bases in frame from base 1. This sample was included in a study of early T cells in non-severe SARS-CoV-2 infection (dated by TCRdb to 2020 to 2022). Study-level background: Because TCR sequencing was done on bulk RNA from unsorted whole blood, the alpha and beta chains could not be paired.

A case-control design nested within a healthcare worker cohort in London, UK, was used, with weekly nasopharyngeal swab PCR tests and blood sampling performed. Healthcare workers were recruited during the week of the UK lockdown, between 23 and 31 March 2020, and followed weekly for up to roughly 16 weeks. Receptors were amplified or captured by 5' RACE. This sample was sequenced with a NextSeq 500. The TCR library protocol attached unique molecular identifiers to individual cDNA molecules to correct for sequencing error and PCR bias. Sequencing covered both TCR alpha and beta chains, and within each sample the abundances of alpha and beta sequences were tightly co-correlated. In the paper's pipeline: V gene, J gene and CDR3 annotation of TCR sequences was performed with Decombinator V4. TCRs were defined as expanded if a significant change between any two time points was detected under a Poisson model with p below 0.0001. TCR abundances were normalised to the total number of TCRs sequenced in each sample and reported as counts per million. TRAV1-2 paired with TRAJ12, TRAJ20 or TRAJ33 defined MAIT TCRs, while TRAV10 paired with TRAJ18 defined iNKT TCRs. A search of VDJdb, accessed on 1 November 2021, was run for TCRs annotated to CMV, EBV and SARS-CoV-2, with TCRs annotated for multiple antigens excluded. Starting from the raw public reads, TCRdb applied fastp trimming at Q25, assembled clones with MiXCR and retained in-frame beta chains. Under each unique CDR3 protein, matching rows form one entry showing the most common genes and DNA. The V and J calls, along with clone size, are taken from TCRdb and not from the paper's own processing. The sample table records 40,000 to 45,000 distinct CDR3 sequences; roughly 6.6% of these occur just once. The top ten hold 20% to 25% of the sample.

Overall study outcomes, separate from this receptor: VDJdb matching was skewed toward anti-spike CD8 responses and likely underestimated virus-specific expansions by missing private and CD4 specificities.

The rearranged chain carries TRBV2 and TRBJ1-6, with 8 middle bases fitting TRBD1. The sequences come from whole blood, collected at baseline. This clonotype was obtained from an adult who was a healthcare worker with PCR-confirmed SARS-CoV-2 infection or an uninfected control (not recorded which). The DNA reads as follows: TGTGCCAGCAGCGACCTTCCCGGGACAGGTGTATTAAATAATTCACCCCTCCACTTT. It translates as CASSDLPGTGVLNNSPLHF. Outside the CDR3, residues come from the reference TRBV2 and TRBJ1-6 proteins, so the full variable domain is: EPEVTQTPSHQVTQMGQEVILRCVPISNHLYFYWYRQILGQKVEFLVSFYNNEISEKSEIFDDQFSVERPDGSNFTLKIRSTKLEDSAMYFCASSDLPGTGVLNNSPLHFGNGTRLTVT.